The rows below give T cell receptor beta chains drawn from one sample of a study of vaccination effects on CD4 cells after COVID-19. This table comes from immunoSEQ multiplex PCR, and its TCRdb copy is limited to in-frame clones, with some not included. This sample yields approximately 26,000 clones, of which roughly three quarters are seen a single time; about 8% belongs to the top ten. For these TCRs, the target antigens are not known. This specimen was CD4+ T cells from PBMCs cultured with SARS-CoV-2 spike peptides, taken after COVID-19 vaccination. The receptor set was obtained from a human donor who received a COVID-19 vaccine. Both conserved end residues are part of each CDR3. A D gene is named only where the DNA matches it firmly. Only some rows state a clone size, as once, few, many or a class for expanded clones.

>TRBJ1-6|NA|TRBD1|TRBV3-1/TRBV3-2
CASSQAGGDSPLHF
TGTGCCAGCAGCCAAGCAGGGGGTGATTCACCCCTCCACTTT
>TRBJ2-1|NA|TRBD1|TRBV6-5
CASKGGGTGDNEQFF
TGTGCCAGCAAGGGAGGCGGGACAGGGGACAATGAGCAGTTCTTC
>TRBJ1-2|NA|NA|TRBV6-5
CASRGAEGRGYGYTF
TGTGCCAGCAGGGGGGCGGAGGGGCGCGGCTATGGCTACACCTTC
>TRBJ2-2|NA|NA|TRBV29-1
CSAAGTGELFF
TGCAGCGCTGCGGGAACCGGGGAGCTGTTTTTT
>TRBJ2-3|few|NA|TRBV2
CASTYTDTQYF
TGTGCCAGCACCTACACAGATACGCAGTATTTT
>TRBJ1-2|NA|NA|TRBV5-1
CASSLDVESYGYTF
TGCGCCAGCAGCTTGGATGTAGAAAGCTATGGCTACACCTTC
>TRBJ2-1|NA|NA|TRBV5-6
CASSLLGGDNEQFF
TGTGCCAGCAGCTTACTAGGGGGAGACAATGAGCAGTTCTTC
>TRBJ1-2|few|NA|TRBV4-1
CASSQDRGGYGYTF
TGCGCCAGCAGCCAAGACCGTGGGGGCTATGGCTACACCTTC
>TRBJ2-2|NA|NA|TRBV6-1
CASSEGNTGELFF
TGTGCCAGCAGTGAAGGAAACACCGGGGAGCTGTTTTTT
>TRBJ2-1|NA|TRBD2|TRBV11-3
CASSLGPGGINEQFF
TGTGCCAGCAGCTTAGGGCCGGGAGGGATCAATGAGCAGTTCTTC
>TRBJ2-5|few|TRBD2|TRBV5-1
CASSLGLAGNQETQYF
TGCGCCAGCAGCCTGGGACTAGCGGGGAACCAAGAGACCCAGTACTTC
>TRBJ1-1|NA|TRBD1|TRBV18
CASSGDRNTEAFF
TGTGCCAGCTCAGGGGACAGGAACACTGAAGCTTTCTTT
>TRBJ2-1|NA|TRBD2|TRBV6-5
CASSGGGDYNEQFF
TGTGCCAGCAGCGGCGGGGGGGACTACAATGAGCAGTTCTTC
>TRBJ2-2|NA|TRBD1|TRBV2
CASGTTTGSTGELFF
TGTGCCAGCGGTACCACGACAGGGTCGACCGGGGAGCTGTTTTTT
>TRBJ1-3|few|NA|TRBV5-1
CASSSATDGGIAYF
TGCGCCAGCAGCTCAGCCACCGACGGGGGCATAGCATATTTT
>TRBJ2-1|NA|NA|TRBV13
CASGPWAGNEQFF
TGTGCCAGCGGACCCTGGGCAGGCAATGAGCAGTTCTTC
>TRBJ1-5|medium-sized|TRBD1|TRBV19
CASRLGQGANQPQHF
TGTGCCAGCCGGTTGGGACAGGGGGCTAATCAGCCCCAGCATTTT
>TRBJ2-3|NA|TRBD2|TRBV7-7
CASSQSGSSGDTQYF
TGTGCCAGCAGCCAGAGCGGGAGTTCGGGAGATACGCAGTATTTT
>TRBJ1-5|NA|NA|TRBV21-1
CASSKRRGDNQPQHF
TGTGCCAGCAGCAAACGGCGAGGGGACAATCAGCCCCAGCATTTT
>TRBJ2-2|NA|NA|TRBV13
CASSLLLPELFF
TGTGCCAGCAGCTTGTTATTGCCGGAGCTGTTTTTT
>TRBJ1-2|NA|NA|TRBV4-1
CASSQVAQVYGYTF
TGCGCCAGCAGCCAAGTTGCGCAGGTGTATGGCTACACCTTC
>TRBJ2-3|NA|TRBD2|TRBV10-3
CAIRGGLAGADTQYF
TGTGCCATCAGGGGTGGACTAGCGGGGGCTGATACGCAGTATTTT
>TRBJ1-1|NA|NA|TRBV20-1
CSASTVTNTEAFF
TGCAGTGCTAGTACGGTTACGAACACTGAAGCTTTCTTT
>TRBJ2-2|few|NA|TRBV19
CASRPTGGGTGELFF
TGTGCCAGTAGGCCCACAGGGGGGGGCACCGGGGAGCTGTTTTTT
>TRBJ2-1|NA|NA|TRBV11-3
CASSLEKRDSSYNEQFF
TGTGCCAGCAGCTTAGAGAAGCGGGACAGCTCCTACAATGAGCAGTTCTTC
>TRBJ2-1|NA|NA|TRBV5-5
CASSPRLIGGSYNEQFF
TGTGCCAGCAGCCCACGCCTCATAGGAGGGTCCTACAATGAGCAGTTCTTC
>TRBJ1-3|few|NA|TRBV11-2
CASSALREDSGNTIYF
TGTGCCAGCAGTGCACTCAGGGAAGACTCTGGAAACACCATATATTTT
>TRBJ2-7|few|NA|TRBV4-1
CASSLHGSARYEQYF
TGCGCCAGCAGCCTACACGGGTCCGCACGCTACGAGCAGTACTTC
>TRBJ1-1|few|TRBD1|TRBV29-1
CSGGQGNTEAFF
TGCAGCGGAGGACAGGGGAACACTGAAGCTTTCTTT
>TRBJ1-1|NA|NA|TRBV30
CAWMGRNTEAFF
TGTGCCTGGATGGGCAGAAACACTGAAGCTTTCTTT
>TRBJ1-1|NA|NA|TRBV15
CATSRERGMNTEAFF
TGTGCCACCAGCAGAGAAAGGGGAATGAACACTGAAGCTTTCTTT
>TRBJ1-1|NA|TRBD1|TRBV14
CASSQRDRGGAFF
TGTGCCAGCAGCCAACGGGACAGGGGAGGAGCTTTCTTT
>TRBJ2-4|NA|NA|TRBV6-5
CASSYGRAAKNIQYF
TGTGCCAGCAGTTACGGCAGGGCAGCCAAAAACATTCAGTACTTC
>TRBJ2-3|once|TRBD2|TRBV5-6
CASSTGLAGRDTQYF
TGTGCCAGCAGCACGGGACTAGCGGGACGAGATACGCAGTATTTT
>TRBJ2-7|few|TRBD2|TRBV3-1/TRBV3-2
CASSQVPRAPTSGRAHEQYF
TGTGCCAGCAGCCAAGTCCCCAGGGCACCTACTAGCGGGAGGGCCCACGAGCAGTACTTC
>TRBJ1-1|NA|TRBD1|TRBV5-1
CASSLVSGQGWGTEAFF
TGCGCCAGCAGCTTGGTATCCGGACAGGGGTGGGGCACTGAAGCTTTCTTT
>TRBJ2-1|NA|TRBD2|TRBV4-1
CASSQDKGTSGRLEQFF
TGCGCCAGCAGCCAAGATAAAGGGACTAGCGGGCGACTTGAGCAGTTCTTC
>TRBJ2-3|NA|NA|TRBV19
CASSPGTGASSTDTQYF
TGTGCCAGTAGCCCCGGGACTGGCGCTTCTAGCACAGATACGCAGTATTTT
>TRBJ1-5|few|NA|TRBV10-3
CAISESGDSRQPQHF
TGTGCCATCAGTGAGTCGGGCGACTCTCGGCAGCCCCAGCATTTT
>TRBJ2-7|medium-sized|TRBD1|TRBV18
CASSPPNQGQLSYEQYF
TGTGCCAGCTCACCACCCAATCAGGGACAGCTCTCCTACGAGCAGTACTTC
>TRBJ1-4|few|TRBD1|TRBV4-1
CASSQGGQGSEKLFF
TGCGCCAGCAGCCAAGGAGGACAGGGTAGTGAAAAACTGTTTTTT
>TRBJ2-1|NA|TRBD2|TRBV5-6
CASSSERGRRYNEQFF
TGTGCCAGCAGCTCTGAGCGGGGGCGACGGTACAATGAGCAGTTCTTC
>TRBJ2-7|NA|TRBD1|TRBV6-5
CASSSPDRVGYEQYF
TGTGCCAGCAGTTCCCCGGACAGGGTCGGCTACGAGCAGTACTTC
>TRBJ1-4|NA|NA|TRBV2
CAIRIRDLNEKLFF
TGTGCCATCAGAATCCGGGATTTGAATGAAAAACTGTTTTTT
>TRBJ2-2|once|TRBD2|TRBV6-4
CASSATSGNTGELFF
TGTGCCAGCAGTGCTACTAGCGGGAACACCGGGGAGCTGTTTTTT
>TRBJ2-7|NA|TRBD1|TRBV18
CASSPRDSYEQYF
TGTGCCAGCTCACCACGGGACAGCTACGAGCAGTACTTC
>TRBJ1-2|NA|TRBD1|TRBV5-1
CASSLSDRGPGYTF
TGCGCCAGCAGCCTCTCCGACAGGGGGCCTGGCTACACCTTC
>TRBJ1-1|NA|NA|TRBV7-8
CASSLGRFRGHTEAFF
TGTGCCAGCAGCTTAGGCCGTTTTCGAGGGCACACTGAAGCTTTCTTT